These 20 T cell receptor beta chains were all obtained from the same sample, sequenced in a study of OX40 agonist ivuxolimab in advanced cancers. Library prep was done by the immunoSEQ multiplex PCR assay. TCRdb took over this immuneACCESS table, retaining in-frame rearrangements with V and J assigned. Such tables are incomplete; in checked studies, under half of the missing clones stem from an unresolved V gene, and the remainder is unexplained. For this sample the table gives some 59,000 clones, of which 85% to 90% were detected only once. The leading ten clones occupy 4.5% to 6% of the sample. The specimen comprised CD4+ or CD8+ T cells sorted from blood, sampled in a trial of the OX40 agonist ivuxolimab. These receptors originate from an adult with an advanced solid tumor such as melanoma, head and neck, liver or kidney cancer.

The chain uses TRBV5-1 and TRBJ2-1; possible D gene TRBD2, 6 bases. Trimming left V 4 bases short and J 0 bases short, with 14 bases between. CDR3 length equals 16 residues. Germline CDR1 reads SGHRS; CDR2 reads YFSETQ. CDR3 DNA sequence: TGCGCCAGCAGCCCCCTAGCGTCGAGCTCCTACAATGAGCAGTTCTTC. Its protein is CASSPLASSSYNEQFF.

This chain links TRBV7-9 with TRBJ2-1; 11 bases match TRBD2. J gave up 6 bases and V 5 bases, and 6 bases lay outside the gene matches. Germline V gene sequence: CDR1 SEHNR, CDR2 FQNEAQ (reference sequence). This CDR3 has 15 residues. CDR3 amino acids: CASSLRLAGINEQFF. CDR3 nucleotides: TGTGCCAGCAGCCTGAGACTAGCGGGGATCAATGAGCAGTTCTTC.

Only one count was recorded for this clone. This chain uses TRBV10-2 with TRBJ2-1, with 10 nucleotides matching TRBD2. The CDR3 loop spans 17 amino acids. V trimming: 8 bases; J trimming: 7 bases; junction bases outside the gene matches: 17. CDR1 WSHSY and CDR2 SAAADI come from the germline V gene. The CDR3 bases are TGCGCCAGCCTTTCTGCGGTCCTAGCGGGAGCGGGGAATGAGCAGTTCTTC. As protein: CASLSAVLAGAGNEQFF.

CDR3 in DNA: TGTGCCAGCAGCTTGGGACAGGGGGAGGCCAATGAGCAGTTCTTC. This translates into CASSLGQGEANEQFF. The chain employs TRBV12-1 and TRBJ2-1; the listed D gene, TRBD1, was not tested against the DNA. TRBV12-1 is annotated as a pseudogene. This CDR3 region has 15 residues.

This chain uses TRBV5-6 with TRBJ1-6, with 7 nucleotides matching TRBD1. With V trimmed by 0 bases and J by 7 bases, 1 base remained unmatched. Looked up from germline, CDR1 is SGHDT and CDR2 is YYEEEE. CDR3 length: 14 amino acids. The CDR3 bases are TGTGCCAGCAGCTTGGGGGACAGAAATTCACCCCTCCACTTT. Its translation: CASSLGDRNSPLHF.

V gene TRBV19 combines with J gene TRBJ1-5, with D unclear. Germline CDR1 reads LNHDA; CDR2 reads SQIVND (reference sequence). Trimming took 3 bases from V and 0 from J, leaving 6 bases between them. The CDR3 has 14 amino acids. CDR3 protein: CASSMSDSNQPQHF. The CDR3 bases are TGTGCCAGTAGTATGTCGGATAGCAATCAGCCCCAGCATTTT.

The chain carries TRBV4-2 and TRBJ2-5; tentatively, D is TRBD1 (5 bases). V lost 0 bases to trimming and J lost 4 bases, with 6 bases between them. Germline loops: CDR1 LGHNA, CDR2 YNFKEQ. CDR3 size: 13 residues. This chain's CDR3 is CASSQDQGETQYF. DNA of the CDR3: TGTGCCAGCAGCCAAGATCAGGGAGAGACCCAGTACTTC.

The V gene is TRBV7-3, the J gene TRBJ2-1, with D possibly called TRBD1 or TRBD2 (5 bases each). The CDR3 runs 15 residues. Germline V gene data show CDR1 as SGHTA and CDR2 as FQGTGA. Between the trimmed V and J ends, which lost 2 bases and 9 bases, there was a span of 17 bases. CDR3 sequence: CASSLHLEGRGEQFF. The CDR3 bases are TGTGCCAGCAGCTTACACCTAGAGGGGCGCGGTGAGCAGTTCTTC.

The chain combines TRBV4-1 with TRBJ2-1, with D unclear. In germline, CDR1 is MGHRA, CDR2 YSYEKL. The V end lost 0 bases, the J end lost 4 bases, and 13 bases lay between the germline ends. The CDR3 contains 16 residues. The CDR3 nucleotides read TGCGCCAGCAGCCAAGAAGGATCGACGCGATACAATGAGCAGTTCTTC. Protein sequence: CASSQEGSTRYNEQFF.

The chain couples TRBV27 to TRBJ2-5; 9 nucleotides agree with TRBD2. CDR1 is MNHEY and CDR2 is SMNVEV in the germline V gene (reference sequence). Trimming took 6 bases from V and 5 from J; bases not matched to a gene: 7. The CDR3 spans 14 residues. CDR3 sequence reads: CASRRREGVETQYF. The CDR3 DNA follows: TGTGCCAGCAGAAGGCGGGAGGGCGTGGAGACCCAGTACTTC.

The chain joins TRBV28 to TRBJ2-7; TRBD1 matches 10 bases. V shed 3 bases and J 4 bases; nucleotides not matched to a gene: 6. The CDR3 is 15 residues long. The germline gives CDR1 MDHEN, CDR2 SYDVKM. The CDR3 is CASSLWTGGSYEQYF. For the CDR3, the DNA is TGTGCCAGCAGTTTGTGGACAGGGGGATCATACGAGCAGTACTTC.

The CDR3 loop is CASKGADRGHSNQPQHF. The CDR3 DNA follows: TGTGCCAGTAAAGGCGCCGACAGGGGACATAGCAATCAGCCCCAGCATTTT. The chain recombines TRBV28 with TRBJ1-5; 8 nucleotides agree with TRBD1. The CDR3 length is 17 residues. Germline V gene lookup returns CDR1 MDHEN and CDR2 SYDVKM. The V gene end was trimmed by 9 bases and the J gene end by 0 bases; junction bases not matched to a gene: 13.

This clone has a handful of counts. The chain carries TRBV18 and TRBJ2-1, with no clear D. Looked up from germline, CDR1 is KGHSH and CDR2 is LQKENI. Trimming pared 4 bases from V and 5 bases from J, leaving 3 bases between. CDR3 length: 11 residues. The CDR3 DNA reads as TGTGCCAGCTCACTCAACAATGAGCAGTTCTTC. This encodes CASSLNNEQFF.

This chain links TRBV10-2 with TRBJ2-1, with a weak D call TRBD1 (6 bases). The CDR3 is made up of 13 amino acids. The V and J ends lost 6 bases and 14 bases respectively, with 20 bases between them. CDR1 and CDR2 from the germline V gene are WSHSY and SAAADI. The CDR3 DNA is TGCGCCAGCAGATACAGGGTCAATGAGTTGGAGTTCTTC. Translation: CASRYRVNELEFF.

On this clone: Sequence at one end of the junction differs from germline and may be a read error. The chain employs TRBV7-7 and TRBJ2-1; 7 bases fit TRBD1. This CDR3 is 15 amino acids long. CDR1 SSHAT and CDR2 FNYEAQ come from the germline V gene (reference sequence). CDR3 bases: TGTGCTAGCAGCCCCCTCGGGACAGCCTACAATGAGCAGTTCTTC. Protein: CASSPLGTAYNEQFF.

The chain carries TRBV2 and TRBJ1-6; no clear D. Deletions cut 2 bases from V and 5 bases from J, with 13 bases between. The CDR3 is made up of 16 amino acids. Germline assignment: CDR1 SNHLY and CDR2 FYNNEI. CDR3 DNA: TGTGCCAGCAGTGAATGGGCGGGGTCCAATAATTCACCCCTCCACTTT. Amino acids: CASSEWAGSNNSPLHF.

The count of this clone is one. The chain recombines TRBV18 with TRBJ2-1; 10 bases line up with TRBD2. The CDR3 sequence is 16 residues long. The germline gives CDR1 KGHSH, CDR2 LQKENI. The V segment lost 6 bases and the J segment 6 bases; nucleotides outside the gene matches: 11. Written as DNA, the CDR3 is TGTGCCAGCTCCAACCGGGAAACTAGCGGGACCAATGAGCAGTTCTTC. It yields the protein CASSNRETSGTNEQFF.

The chain carries TRBV29-1 and TRBJ2-4; 8 bases line up with TRBD2. The CDR3 has 15 amino acids. V was clipped by 4 bases and J by 0 bases; unmatched bases: 5. From germline, CDR1 is SQVTM and CDR2 ANQGSEA. The CDR3 spells CSVAVSGKAKNIQYF. DNA of the CDR3: TGCAGCGTTGCCGTTAGCGGGAAAGCCAAAAACATTCAGTACTTC.

This clone has only a few counts. V usage is TRBV7-2 and J usage is TRBJ1-5, with D tentatively TRBD1 (6 bases). V lost 1 base, J lost 7 bases, and 17 bases lay in between. Germline loops: CDR1 SGHTA, CDR2 FQGNSA. This CDR3 has 16 amino acids. In nucleotides, the CDR3 is TGTGCCAGCAGCTTAGGCGGGGGCAGGGACGGGCAGCCCCAGCATTTT. It translates to CASSLGGGRDGQPQHF.

J is TRBJ1-5 and V is TRBV19; D is undetermined. Germline CDR1 and CDR2: LNHDA and SQIVND (reference sequence). Trimming took 1 base from V and 9 from J, leaving 13 bases between them. The length of the CDR3 is 14 residues. The CDR3, as DNA: TGTGCCAGTAGTATAGGACGGCAAAGTCGGCCCCAGCATTTT. Translating it yields CASSIGRQSRPQHF. Together with reference TRBV19 and TRBJ1-5, the CDR3 gives the full variable domain: DGGITQSPKYLFRKEGQNVTLSCEQNLNHDAMYWYRQDPGQGLRLIYYSQIVNDFQKGDIAEGYSVSREKKESFPLTVTSAQKNPTAFYLCASSIGRQSRPQHFGDGTRLSIL.